The clone carrying this T cell receptor (beta chain) is a singleton in its sample. The V gene lost 8 bases and the J gene lost 2 bases, with 17 bases spanning the gap. The CDR3 is 14 residues long. CDR1 and CDR2 (germline): GTSNPN, SVGIG (reference sequence). The data belong to a study of CD8 T cells in Susac syndrome. An input of roughly 0.5 to 1 ug of RNA was subjected to reverse transcription using random hexamers. Each CDR3 protein is one row after TCRdb ran MiXCR on the immunoSEQ multiplex PCR reads. This sample carries 100,000 to 150,000 distinct CDR3 sequences, roughly 93% of them seen once, and the ten largest clones take approximately 0.29%.

The sequence was collected from a human donor with multiple sclerosis. Sequencing was done on a sample of CD8+ T cells from PBMCs. V gene TRBV30 combines with J gene TRBJ2-3, with D perhaps matching TRBD1 or TRBD2 (5 bases each). The CDR3, as DNA: TGTGCCGGCTCTTTGGGACCTGACACAGATACGCAGTATTTT. It specifies CAGSLGPDTDTQYF.